Here is one T cell receptor beta chain with its context. This record comes from a study of blood T cell repertoires in COVID-19. Study context: Researchers got acute and convalescent COVID-19 samples from the United States, Italy and Spain.

The ends were cut back, 4 bases at V and 5 bases at J, with 20 bases in the middle. The CDR3 runs to 17 residues. CDR1 and CDR2 from the germline V gene are MNHNS and SASEGT. TCRdb keeps only in-frame clones here, not all; method: immunoSEQ multiplex PCR. This table holds 100,000 to 130,000 clones, about two thirds found once. The specimen was peripheral blood. The chain couples TRBV6-1 to TRBJ1-4; maybe TRBD1 (6 bases). The receptor was derived from a middle-aged woman with acute or convalescent COVID-19. As DNA, the CDR3 is TGTGCCAGCAGTGTACAGGGTCGTTCTACCCTCAATGAAAAACTGTTTTTT. This gives the protein CASSVQGRSTLNEKLFF.